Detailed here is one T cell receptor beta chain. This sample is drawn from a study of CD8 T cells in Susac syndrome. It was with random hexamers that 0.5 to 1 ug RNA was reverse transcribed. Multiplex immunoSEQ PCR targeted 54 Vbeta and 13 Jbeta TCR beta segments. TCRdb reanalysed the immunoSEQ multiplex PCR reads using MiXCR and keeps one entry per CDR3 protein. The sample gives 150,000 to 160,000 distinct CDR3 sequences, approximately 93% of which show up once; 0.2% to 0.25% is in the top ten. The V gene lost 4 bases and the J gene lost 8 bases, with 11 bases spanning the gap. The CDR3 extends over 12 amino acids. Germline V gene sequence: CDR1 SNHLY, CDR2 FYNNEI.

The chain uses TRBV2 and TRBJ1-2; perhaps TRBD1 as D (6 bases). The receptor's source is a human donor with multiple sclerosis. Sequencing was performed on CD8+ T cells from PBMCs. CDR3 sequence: CASSVQGSGYTF. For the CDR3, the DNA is TGTGCCAGCAGTGTACAGGGCAGCGGCTACACCTTC.